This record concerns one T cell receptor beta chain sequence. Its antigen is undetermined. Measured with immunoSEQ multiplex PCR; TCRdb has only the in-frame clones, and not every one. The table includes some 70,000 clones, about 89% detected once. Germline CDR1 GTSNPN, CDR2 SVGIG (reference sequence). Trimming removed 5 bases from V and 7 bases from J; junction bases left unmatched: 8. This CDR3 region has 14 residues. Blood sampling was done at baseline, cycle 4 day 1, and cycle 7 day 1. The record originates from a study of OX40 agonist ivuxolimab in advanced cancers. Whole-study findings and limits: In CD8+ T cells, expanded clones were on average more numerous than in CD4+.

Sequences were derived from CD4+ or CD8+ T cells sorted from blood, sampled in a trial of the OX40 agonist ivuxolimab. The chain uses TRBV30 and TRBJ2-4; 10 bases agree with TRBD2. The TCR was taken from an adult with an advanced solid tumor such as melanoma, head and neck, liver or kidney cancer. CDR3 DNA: TGTGCCTGGGGAACAGCGGGGGGGCCTAACATTCAGTACTTC. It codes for CAWGTAGGPNIQYF.